This TCR beta chain was captured by sequencing in a study of metastatic and nonmetastatic thyroid tumors. Overall study context: Across blood and tumor or nodule tissue, repertoires from malignant and benign thyroid patients were compared with one another.

Broader study findings: According to reports, the diversity of TCR beta was significantly higher in malignant thyroid tumors than in benign nodules, and this held in both blood and tumor samples.

This clone was counted many times. No antigen is known for it. All patients were untreated before thyroid surgery. Per the study methods: A classifier of distant metastasis in papillary thyroid cancer was built from CDR3 differences (across clinicopathological groups). TCRdb re-processed the PCR reads through MiXCR. These V and J calls are TCRdb output, not the study's own analysis. This sample has over 50,000 clones, with 25% to 35% found just once. Sequenced sample: blood. The clonotype was recovered from a female donor with papillary thyroid cancer or a benign thyroid nodule (not recorded which). Some clones in this sample may be carry-over from other donors' samples.

Here the CDR3 DNA reads TGTGCCAGCTGTAGCGGGAGAGACTACAATGAGCAGTTCTTC. Encoded protein: CASCSGRDYNEQFF. The gene calls are TRBV19 and TRBJ2-1; 9 nucleotides line up with TRBD2. The CDR3 sequence is 14 residues long. Trimming took 9 bases from V and 3 from J; bases not matched to a gene: 6. Germline CDR1 reads LNHDA; CDR2 reads SQIVND (reference sequence).